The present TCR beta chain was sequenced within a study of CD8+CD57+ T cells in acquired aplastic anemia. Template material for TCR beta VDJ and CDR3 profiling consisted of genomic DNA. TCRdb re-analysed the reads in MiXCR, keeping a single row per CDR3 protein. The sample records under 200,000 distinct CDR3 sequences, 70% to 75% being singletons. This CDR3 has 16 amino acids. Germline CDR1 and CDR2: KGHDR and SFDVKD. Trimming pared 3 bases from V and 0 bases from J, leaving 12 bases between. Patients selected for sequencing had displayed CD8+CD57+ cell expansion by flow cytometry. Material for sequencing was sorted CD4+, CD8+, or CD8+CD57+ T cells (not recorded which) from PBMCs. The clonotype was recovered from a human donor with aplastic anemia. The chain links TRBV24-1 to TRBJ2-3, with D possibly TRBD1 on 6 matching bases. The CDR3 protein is CATSDAQGQSTDTQYF. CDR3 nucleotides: TGTGCCACCAGTGATGCTCAGGGACAAAGCACAGATACGCAGTATTTT.